This T cell receptor beta chain was recorded in a study of cytomegalovirus exposure and HLA in healthy donors (dated 2017 in TCRdb). For context, the study as a whole: An earlier analysis of approximately 640 of the donors reported more than 250 Gb of sequence data and 100 million to 130 million unique TCR beta sequences from some 180 million T cells. Every repertoire in the discovery cohort had been generated on one and the same sequencing platform. Genome-wide SNP genotypes for about 65% of the 666 donors were used in a later genetic analysis, which treated that subset as a discovery cohort. Typing coverage differed by locus: A, B, C, DRB1 and DQB1 were typed in roughly 629-630 donors, DQA1 in about 510, DPA1 in approximately 600, and DPB1 in just under 490. A later analysis re-analyzed previously published TCR beta repertoires from about 600 donors and added high-resolution HLA genotyping to study TCR occurrence patterns. HLA typing covered class I and class II loci at four-digit resolution. The study aimed to test whether signatures of past pathogen exposure could be identified by cataloging public T cell receptors. Donor age, sex, ethnicity and CMV serostatus were compiled alongside the repertoire data. Among about 410 genotyped donors of the cohort, an average of about 220,000 unique TCR beta nucleotide sequences was sequenced per donor, of which about 19% were non-productive. An early release that covered fewer than 750 HLA-typed donors contained 300 to 350 gigabases of sequencing data and 75 million to 100 million unique TCR sequences. In the later analysis, no new phenotypic data were used to find candidate immune exposures; instead, reliance was placed on TCR beta sequences and their occurrence across donors. To decide whether each TCR beta V gene segment behaved as functional or pseudogenic, an earlier analysis of 587 of the donors relied on high-throughput TCR beta sequencing. Of the approximately 400 genotyped donors, 81% were placed in the genetic ancestry cluster associated with self-reported Caucasian donors. In addition to the first cohort of hundreds of subjects, a separate validation cohort of 120 different subjects was used. To predict cytomegalovirus infection status, the study combined high-throughput TCR immunosequencing, statistical association of individual TCRs with disease status, and machine learning. A few DR-DQ haplotypes were handled as single units for association and clustering because linkage in the cohort was strong. The study used immunosequencing to profile the T cell repertoires of several hundred subjects and linked those repertoires to cytomegalovirus serostatus.

For this clone: What this receptor recognizes is not known. Base qualities are not at hand, and no much larger clone is one base apart.

The study at large found these results: Cytomegalovirus status was reported to be diagnosed by the classifier with high specificity and sensitivity in both the original and validation cohorts. Because HLA typing was unavailable for some donors at each locus, only the typed subset was used in association tests. Roughly uniform sequencing depth across donors was assumed in presence/absence analyses, although this assumption may not hold. While some public TCRs were present in many individuals, most TCR sequences turned up only very rarely across donors. In a later analysis, HLA-associated TCR beta chains were found to be more clonally expanded and to have lower generation probabilities than equally common non-associated chains. In a later genetic analysis, fewer N-insertions in productive TCRs were reported among donors in an Asian-associated ancestry cluster than the roughly 700-donor mean. Because counts were too low, more than 15 rarely observed V segments, including chromosome 9 orphons, were excluded from the earlier analysis of a few hundred of the donors. A cluster of highly shared sequence variants was judged likely to represent a technical artifact of the sequencing pipeline. Linkage disequilibrium might explain the correlated functional status among segregating V segments, but an unknown experimental factor could not be excluded. According to a later analysis, most CMV-associated TCR beta chains appeared to be HLA-restricted, and the HLA associations seemed to be driven largely by CMV exposure. CMV serostatus was the only immune exposure information available for the cohort. Assigning TCR associations to individual alleles was difficult when HLA alleles, especially DR and DQ, strongly co-occurred. The authors suggested that the approach could potentially be extended to other disease states and immunological phenotypes. A later analysis associated 17,000 or so TCR beta sequences with specific HLA alleles at a false discovery rate of 0.05. A few of the identified cytomegalovirus-associated TCR beta chains were confirmed in vitro to be specific for cytomegalovirus antigens. An earlier analysis of around 500 of the donors showed that most TCR beta V segments appeared in productive rearrangements either about 87% or about 30% of the time, which broadly matched IMGT annotations. In a later analysis, TCR association rates were found to vary across HLA loci, with the most associated TCRs seen for DRB1 alleles and the fewest for HLA-C alleles. In a later analysis, several top co-occurrence clusters were reported to appear linked to parvovirus B19, influenza, CMV and Epstein-Barr virus. V-gene and J-gene trimming of TCR beta chains was associated with a missense DCLRE1C variant in a later genetic analysis, and the association was replicated in an independent cohort. Only TCR beta chains were sequenced in this cohort, and the absence of alpha or paired-chain data limited detectable features. A further reported finding was that TCR beta sequences accurately predicted the HLA-A and HLA-B alleles for most subjects in the first cohort. A total of 150 to 200 TCR beta chains were listed by the study as associated with cytomegalovirus.

The cohort was made up of approximately 700 healthy bone marrow donors. At the time of sampling, every cohort member was nominally healthy, though immune exposures that went unrecorded were likely present. The donor tested CMV seropositive and was one of the 289 seropositive cohort members. Every donor gave a peripheral blood sample, and the peripheral blood mononuclear cells from that sample were used for TCR beta sequencing. The Qiagen DNeasy Blood Extraction Kit was used to extract genomic DNA from the blood cell samples. The method was the immunoSEQ multiplex PCR assay. A mixture of 60 forward primers for TCR Vbeta segments and 13 reverse primers for TCR Jbeta segments was used in the multiplex PCR. The CDR3 region of rearranged TCR beta genes was amplified from genomic DNA with a multiplex PCR assay. The Illumina HiSeq System was used to sequence the amplified TCR beta libraries as 87-base-pair reads. The paper's data handling went like this. A later analysis tallied around 87 million unique TCR beta chains across the 660 or so repertoires, and some 10 million of those chains were shared by two or more donors. To remove PCR and sequencing errors, raw reads were error-corrected and collapsed into unique sequences using a nearest-neighbor algorithm that merged closely related sequences. Alignment of CDR3 sequences to IMGT reference sequences was used to assign V, D and J gene segments. For a sequence to be retained, a match of at least six nucleotides was required to both a V gene segment and a J gene segment. A rearrangement was called productive if the CDR3 had no stop codons and remained in frame with V and J, and every other rearrangement was called non-productive. Following IMGT convention, CDR3 was defined as the stretch from the second conserved V-encoded cysteine up to the conserved J-encoded phenylalanine. The earlier analysis of 450 to 750 of the donors excluded any sequence lacking an unambiguous match to a single V gene segment. In an earlier analysis of several hundred of the donors, V segments were called functional above 56.7% productive rearrangements and were called segregating when the between-donor standard deviation exceeded 5%. A statistical classification framework was built to diagnose cytomegalovirus status from the catalog of TCR beta chain sequences. In a later analysis, TCR nucleotide sequences were compared against IMGT/GENE-DB human TR gene sequences so that V and J genes could be assigned. The TCRdist pipeline was used in a later analysis to assign CDR3 sequences and most-parsimonious VDJ recombination scenarios. In a later analysis, every TCR beta chain was defined by the combination of its CDR3 amino acid sequence and its V-gene family, and reads without a unique V-gene family were dropped. As a way to deal with suspected cross-contamination and a sequencing artifact, a later analysis dropped 592 nucleotide sequences that were highly shared and had low generation probability. For each public chain, a later analysis derived a clonal expansion index from normalized ranks of inferred template counts within each repertoire. In a later analysis, generation probabilities were computed using a VDJ recombination model fitted to out-of-frame rearrangements, and the results were checked against IGoR. In a later analysis, TCR-TCR, TCR-HLA and TCR-CMV co-occurrence was scored with hypergeometric tests, and a repertoire-size bias correction was applied to TCR pairs. A later analysis estimated false discovery rates by permuting HLA or CMV assignments 20 times. A later analysis grouped co-occurring TCRs with DBSCAN, adding TCRdist sequence similarity when clustering within HLA-allele-positive subsets. For co-occurrence clustering, repertoires with fewer than 30,000 or more than 120,000 public chains were excluded, along with about five repertoires with anomalous nucleotide sharing. TCRdb mirrors the immuneACCESS table, restricted to in-frame sequences. Some clones are absent from its copies; in checked studies, under half trace to an unresolved V gene, and the reason for the others is unknown. That table is the source of V, J and clone size, and D and trimming were worked out from the DNA. For this sample there are 250,000 to 300,000 clones; about 83% appear just once. The ten largest clonotypes hold 2% to 2.5% of the sample.

The sequencing input was PBMCs. The TCR sequence derives from a woman aged 40 to 50 in good health and CMV-seropositive.

Here the CDR3 is given as CASNLGGLAGGWAGELFF. The nucleotides read TGTGCCAGCAATCTGGGGGGACTAGCGGGAGGGTGGGCCGGGGAGCTGTTTTTT. The chain links TRBV28 with TRBJ2-2, with 16 bases aligning to TRBD2. CDR1 and CDR2, per the germline V gene, are MDHEN and SYDVKM. Clipping removes 7 bases from V and 6 bases from J, with 11 as the unmatched junction base count. From its cysteine to its phenylalanine, the CDR3 spans 18 amino acids. CDR3 DNA only is kept here, 54 bases in frame from base 1.